This entry lists 10 T cell receptor beta chains sequenced from one sample in a study of tumor and adjacent non-tumor tissue in lung cancer. A modified ARM-PCR protocol with three rounds of nested PCR amplified TCRbeta. TCRdb reprocessed the multiplex PCR reads with MiXCR, giving one entry per CDR3 protein. The table lists over 80,000 distinct CDR3 sequences, 65% to 80% of them singletons. The template was RNA from unsorted bulk tissue. The normal lung tissue was taken more than 3 cm from the tumor edge. Material for sequencing was distant non-tumor lung tissue. These receptors came from a woman between 45 and 65 years old with non-small cell lung cancer.

Turning to this clonotype: A much larger clone lies one base from this, so it may be a read error. This rearrangement joins TRBV5-1 to TRBJ1-1; TRBD1 matches 9 bases. There are 14 residues in the CDR3. CDR1 SGHRS and CDR2 YFSETQ come from the germline V gene. CDR3 loop: CARSWGQGGTEAFF. In DNA form, the CDR3 reads TGCGCCAGGAGCTGGGGACAGGGAGGCACTGAAGCTTTCTTT.

With respect to this clonotype: One end of the junction is discordant with germline, which a read error may explain. The chain is built from TRBV28 and TRBJ1-5, with a weak D call TRBD1 (6 bases). The length of the CDR3 is 14 residues. From germline, CDR1 is MDHEN and CDR2 SYDVKM. CDR3 in amino acids: CTSSLFGGNQAQHF. The CDR3 DNA follows: TGTACCAGCAGTTTATTCGGGGGCAATCAGGCCCAGCATTTT.

Turning to this clonotype: A junction end diverges from the germline sequence, so it may reflect a read error. The V and J genes are TRBV6-1 and TRBJ2-7; D possibly corresponds to TRBD1 (5 bases). This CDR3 is built from 13 residues. CDR1 MNHNS and CDR2 SASEGT come from the germline V gene. CDR3 bases: TGTGCCAGCAGTGAAGACCAGGGCTACGTGCAGTACTTC. Translating it yields CASSEDQGYVQYF.

Of note for this clonotype: An end of the junction differs from the germline gene, which may be a read error. The V gene is TRBV7-8, the J gene TRBJ2-2; 11 bases align to TRBD2. Germline assignment: CDR1 SGHVS and CDR2 FQNEAQ. The CDR3 has 19 residues. CDR3 DNA sequence: TGTGCGAGCAACACCAACGACCCGGGACTAGCGGCCAACACCGGGGAGCTGTTTTTT. Translating it yields CASNTNDPGLAANTGELFF.

Remarks on this clonotype: The junction differs from germline at one of its ends, possibly a read error. The chain couples TRBV12-3 or TRBV12-4 to TRBJ1-1; D gene unclear. The CDR3 extends over 14 amino acids. The CDR3 loop reads CANSKRALNTEAFF. Here the CDR3 DNA reads TGTGCCAACAGTAAAAGAGCCTTGAACACTGAAGCTTTCTTT.

Comment on this clonotype: One junction end does not reproduce the germline sequence, and a read error may be involved. V is TRBV5-4 and J is TRBJ1-1; no clear D. CDR1 SGHNT and CDR2 YYREEE come from the germline V gene (reference sequence). The CDR3 extends over 13 amino acids. The CDR3 loop reads CASSLVGNIEAFF. The DNA for the CDR3 is TGTGCCAGCAGCTTGGTTGGGAACATTGAAGCTTTCTTT.

To note about this clonotype: Because it lacks the conserved phenylalanine or tryptophan at the end, this CDR3 is likely a read error. The chain has TRBV9 and TRBJ2-7; 7 nucleotides match TRBD1. Trimming took 2 bases from V and 0 from J; bases not matched to a gene: 11. The CDR3 is made up of 17 amino acids. Germline-derived CDR1 and CDR2 are SGDLS and YYNGEE. The CDR3 DNA is TGTGCCAGCAGCGTCAGGGGAGACAGGGCCGGCTCCTACGAGCAGTACCTC. Translation: CASSVRGDRAGSYEQYL.

V and J are TRBV9 and TRBJ2-1; 9 bases map to TRBD2. The CDR3 sequence is 14 residues long. V was clipped by 5 bases and J by 5 bases; unmatched bases: 5. Germline loops: CDR1 SGDLS, CDR2 YYNGEE. The CDR3: CASSRAGGNNEQFF. DNA for the CDR3: TGTGCCAGCAGTCGGGCGGGAGGGAACAATGAGCAGTTCTTC.

The chain is built from TRBV20-1 and TRBJ2-7, with D unresolved. CDR1 is DFQATT and CDR2 is SNEGSKA in the germline V gene (reference sequence). Trimming cost V 7 bases and J 1 base, with 17 bases left between them. The CDR3 is 14 amino acids. The CDR3 DNA follows: TGCAGTGTTCCGTCCTCAGGCTTTTCCTACGAGCAGTACTTC. This codes for CSVPSSGFSYEQYF.

The table lists this clonotype with a count of one. A junction end diverges from the germline sequence, so it may reflect a read error. This chain connects TRBV6-2 or TRBV6-3 to TRBJ2-7; TRBD1 matches 10 bases. Germline V gene sequence: CDR1 MNHEY, CDR2 SVGEGT. The CDR3 has 13 residues. The CDR3 bases are TGTGCCAGCAATGACAGGGGGCACCACGAGCGGTACTTC. It specifies CASNDRGHHERYF.